The subject of this entry is one T cell receptor (beta chain). What it recognizes is unknown. Unique molecular identifiers were present in the TCR beta cDNA libraries. TCRdb reanalysed the PCR reads using MiXCR and keeps one entry per CDR3 protein. The sample has about 200,000 distinct CDR3 sequences; about 30% are singletons. The data are from a study of post-analysis software for immune sequencing data. Study background: Some patients lacked subtype; others had relapsing-remitting, secondary progressive or progressive-relapsing disease. Study-wide results and limits: Clustering by F measure revealed strong co-clustering among samples prepared together in one batch. Among roughly five TRBV segments more frequent in patients than controls were TRBV5-6, TRBV5-1 and TRBV20-1.

Trimming cost V 4 bases and J 2 bases, with 18 bases left between them. The CDR3 contains 17 residues. CDR1 is MDHEN, CDR2 SYDVKM, per germline. Sequenced: blood. This clonotype was obtained from a girl under 18 with multiple sclerosis. V usage is TRBV28 and J usage is TRBJ2-1; the D gene is possibly TRBD1 (8 bases). The chain's CDR3 is CASSSRGGTGTYNEQFF. DNA of the CDR3: TGTGCCAGCAGTTCCAGGGGGGGGACAGGAACCTACAATGAGCAGTTCTTC.